These 26 T cell receptor beta chains originate from one sample sequenced in a study of Ad26.COV2.S vaccination and SARS-CoV-2 variants. Only in-frame clones appear in the TCRdb table, and some are missing; sequencing was by immunoSEQ multiplex PCR. This table has a few hundred thousand clones, 70% to 90% appearing once. Treatment: 15 to 20 received Ad26.COV2.S at low or high dose, single or two shots; roughly five received placebo; per-sample allocation not given. All samples were drawn on day 63, counting from the first vaccine or placebo injection. The sample in question was peripheral blood, obtained in a trial of Ad26.COV2.S vaccine versus placebo. Receptor source: a person between 18 and 65 years old who received the Ad26.COV2.S COVID-19 vaccine or a placebo.

The rearrangement joins TRBV9 to TRBJ2-3, with TRBD2 matching over 14 bases. This CDR3 is built from 19 residues. Trimming took 7 bases from V and 6 from J; bases not matched to a gene: 19. Germline V gene lookup returns CDR1 SGDLS and CDR2 YYNGEE. The CDR3 DNA sequence: TGTGCCAGCGACCTAACGGGACTAGCGGGAGCTCGAATTAGTGATACGCAGTATTTT. The encoded protein is CASDLTGLAGARISDTQYF.

This chain connects TRBV7-2 to TRBJ2-5; 8 bases are shared with TRBD1. Germline trimming cut 0 bases from V and 5 bases from J; bases unmatched to any gene: 2. Germline values: CDR1 SGHTA, CDR2 FQGNSA. The CDR3 runs 14 residues. CDR3 bases: TGTGCCAGCAGCTTAGCGGGACAGGTGGAGACCCAGTACTTC. It yields the protein CASSLAGQVETQYF.

This chain connects TRBV30 to TRBJ2-1, with TRBD2 matching 7 bases. Unmatched junction bases numbered 5, after V lost 1 base and J lost 2 bases. The CDR3 runs to 15 residues. CDR1 and CDR2 from the germline V gene are GTSNPN and SVGIG (reference sequence). CDR3 DNA sequence: TGTGCCTGGAGTGGTCTGGGGGGGGCCTACAATGAGCAGTTCTTC. Translated, it gives CAWSGLGGAYNEQFF.

This chain joins TRBV3-1 (or the pseudogene TRBV3-2) and TRBJ1-1; a weak D match, TRBD1 (5 bases). With 1 base removed from V and 5 bases from J, the gap between germline ends came to 14 bases. The germline V gene encodes CDR1 LGHDT and CDR2 YNNKEL (reference sequence). The CDR3 is made up of 15 amino acids. CDR3 nucleotides: TGTGCCAGCAGCCAAGGATCGGGGGTAGGGACTGAAGCTTTCTTT. This codes for CASSQGSGVGTEAFF.

V usage is TRBV5-1 and J usage is TRBJ2-3, with D possibly being TRBD1 (6 bases). Germline CDR1 reads SGHRS; CDR2 reads YFSETQ. Trimming pared 5 bases from V and 0 bases from J, leaving 13 bases between. The CDR3 consists of 15 residues. The CDR3, as DNA: TGCGCCAGCAGTTTGTGGGGGCCTAGCACAGATACGCAGTATTTT. It translates to CASSLWGPSTDTQYF.

The V gene is TRBV4-1, the J gene TRBJ2-1, with D tentatively TRBD2 (5 bases). V gave up 4 bases and J gave up 6 bases, with 16 bases separating them. Per the germline V gene, CDR1 is MGHRA and CDR2 is YSYEKL. CDR3 length: 15 residues. CDR3 in amino acids: CASSRLLMAPNEQFF. The CDR3 DNA sequence: TGCGCCAGCAGCCGACTACTTATGGCCCCCAATGAGCAGTTCTTC.

This clone was picked up one time. This chain joins TRBV7-3 and TRBJ2-2, with D possibly being TRBD2 (6 bases). V lost 5 bases and J 2 bases, leaving 12 bases between the germline ends. CDR1 is SGHTA and CDR2 is FQGTGA in the germline V gene. The CDR3 consists of 15 residues. In DNA form, the CDR3 reads TGTGCCAGCAGCCCAGTAGCGGAAAACACCGGGGAGCTGTTTTTT. Encoded protein: CASSPVAENTGELFF. The variable domain in full, completed from reference TRBV7-3 and TRBJ2-2, reads GAGVSQTPSNKVTEKGKYVELRCDPISGHTALYWYRQSLGQGPEFLIYFQGTGAADDSGLPNDRFFAVRPEGSVSTLKIQRTERGDSAVYLCASSPVAENTGELFFGEGSRLTVL.

The rearrangement links TRBV5-6 to TRBJ2-3, with D possibly called TRBD1 or TRBD2 (5 bases each). CDR3 length: 16 amino acids. Germline assignment: CDR1 SGHDT and CDR2 YYEEEE. Trimming removed 1 base at V and 0 bases at J, with 12 bases between. The CDR3 loop reads CASSLRWGTSTDTQYF. The CDR3 DNA is TGTGCCAGCAGCTTGAGGTGGGGGACGAGCACAGATACGCAGTATTTT.

J is TRBJ2-7 and V is TRBV12-5, with TRBD2 identical over 8 bases. This CDR3 region has 15 residues. Germline lookup yields CDR1 LGHNT and CDR2 FRNRAP. Trimming took 2 bases from V and 5 from J; bases not matched to a gene: 8. As DNA, the CDR3 is TGTGCTAGTGGTTTGTACCGAGCGGGAGTTGACGAGCAGTACTTC. It codes for CASGLYRAGVDEQYF.

The chain links TRBV5-6 to TRBJ1-2, with D perhaps TRBD1 (6 bases). This CDR3 region has 14 residues. Deletions cut 4 bases from V and 7 bases from J, with 17 bases between. Germline CDR1 reads SGHDT; CDR2 reads YYEEEE. The CDR3 nucleotides read TGTGCCAGCAGCCCCGGCGGGGGCCTGGGTGGCTACACCTTC. This gives the protein CASSPGGGLGGYTF.

The V call is TRBV5-1, the J call TRBJ2-7; D is possibly TRBD2 (5 bases). Germline lookup yields CDR1 SGHRS and CDR2 YFSETQ. This CDR3 comprises 15 residues. Trimming left V 0 bases short and J 6 bases short, with 16 bases between. CDR3 loop: CASSLAVGGSPEQYF. The CDR3, as DNA: TGCGCCAGCAGCTTGGCTGTGGGTGGGAGCCCCGAGCAGTACTTC.

The CDR3 DNA sequence: TGTGCCAGCAGCTTAGGCAGGGGTCAGCCCCAGCATTTT. Its protein is CASSLGRGQPQHF. The chain recombines TRBV7-6 with TRBJ1-5, with D possibly being TRBD1 (6 bases). Deletions cut 1 base from V and 6 bases from J, with 7 bases between. Germline assignment: CDR1 SGHVS and CDR2 FNYEAQ. The CDR3 is 13 amino acids.

The chain combines TRBV6-5 with TRBJ1-2, with D tentatively TRBD1 (5 bases). Germline CDR1 reads MNHEY; CDR2 reads SVGAGI. Trimming took 8 bases from V and 3 from J, leaving 16 bases between them. This CDR3 contains 14 residues. CDR3 region: CASRRDYLDYGYTF. The CDR3 DNA sequence: TGTGCCAGCCGTCGGGACTATCTGGACTATGGCTACACCTTC.

The chain combines TRBV29-1 with TRBJ1-3; 9 positions agree with TRBD1. CDR1 SQVTM and CDR2 ANQGSEA come from the germline V gene. The CDR3 extends over 13 amino acids. Trimming at V came to 8 bases and at J to 3 bases, leaving 5 bases not matched to a gene. The CDR3, as DNA: TGCAGCATTAGGGACAGGGATGGAAACACCATATATTTT. Encoded protein: CSIRDRDGNTIYF. Filled out from reference TRBV29-1 and TRBJ1-3, the complete variable domain reads SAVISQKPSRDICQRGTSLTIQCQVDSQVTMMFWYRQQPGQSLTLIATANQGSEATYESGFVIDKFPISRPNLTFSTLTVSNMSPEDSSIYLCSIRDRDGNTIYFGEGSWLTVV.

V gene TRBV7-3 combines with J gene TRBJ2-7; no definite D call. Trimming took 5 bases from V and 6 from J, leaving 14 bases between them. Germline-derived CDR1 and CDR2 are SGHTA and FQGTGA. This CDR3 has 13 amino acids. DNA for the CDR3: TGTGCCAGCAGCCACGGGTCCGGGTCCGAGCAGTACTTC. Its protein is CASSHGSGSEQYF.

This chain joins TRBV28 and TRBJ2-4; D unclear. CDR1 and CDR2 (germline): MDHEN, SYDVKM. This CDR3 spans 12 amino acids. Trimming cost V 1 base and J 9 bases, with 7 bases left between them. The DNA of the CDR3 is TGTGCCAGCAGTTTATCGCCGGGCATTCAGTACTTC. This codes for CASSLSPGIQYF.

The chain joins TRBV19 to TRBJ2-1; possibly TRBD1 for D (6 bases). The CDR3 has 18 amino acids. Germline CDR1 and CDR2: LNHDA and SQIVND (reference sequence). Between the trimmed V and J ends, which lost 4 bases and 8 bases, there was a span of 27 bases. CDR3 in amino acids: CASSTFMTGAAFLDEQFF. The CDR3 DNA sequence: TGTGCCAGTAGTACCTTCATGACAGGCGCGGCTTTCCTAGATGAGCAGTTCTTC. The whole variable domain, filled in from reference TRBV19 and TRBJ2-1, reads DGGITQSPKYLFRKEGQNVTLSCEQNLNHDAMYWYRQDPGQGLRLIYYSQIVNDFQKGDIAEGYSVSREKKESFPLTVTSAQKNPTAFYLCASSTFMTGAAFLDEQFFGPGTRLTVL.

This clone was detected once. The chain joins TRBV11-2 to TRBJ1-2, with a possible D match to TRBD1 (6 bases). Germline CDR1 is SGHAT and CDR2 is FQNNGV. The CDR3 is 14 residues long. V lost 5 bases to trimming and J lost 4 bases, with 14 bases between them. The DNA for the CDR3 is TGTGCCAGCAGCCCCGGGGGGCTCCCCTATGGCTACACCTTC. This gives the protein CASSPGGLPYGYTF.

J is TRBJ2-7 and V is TRBV24-1; D is perhaps TRBD2 (6 bases). Germline CDR1 reads KGHDR; CDR2 reads SFDVKD. The CDR3 sequence is 14 residues long. Trimming removed 3 bases from V and 4 bases from J, with 12 bases in between. CDR3 DNA sequence: TGTGCCACCAGTGATCCTAAAGCGGGTTACGAGCAGTACTTC. Translation gives CATSDPKAGYEQYF.

This clone appeared a single time. The chain joins TRBV12-3 or TRBV12-4 to TRBJ1-6; D is ambiguous. The CDR3 sequence is 11 residues long. Trimming took 4 bases from V and 9 from J, leaving 4 bases between them. Here the CDR3 reads CASSSSSPLHF. The CDR3 coding sequence is TGTGCCAGCAGTTCGAGTTCACCCCTCCACTTT.

V and J are TRBV24-1 and TRBJ2-1; D call uncertain. The germline V gene has CDR1 KGHDR and CDR2 SFDVKD. V lost 6 bases and J lost 8, with 13 bases in between. This CDR3 has 13 residues. In DNA, the CDR3 is TGTGCCACCAGTCGTCCGGGTGGCGATGAGCAGTTCTTC. Protein product: CATSRPGGDEQFF.

Details on this clone: The CDR3 carries no conserved terminal phenylalanine or tryptophan, so it likely arises from a read error. The DNA is left out, because the CDR3 cannot be placed on it with certainty; the CDR3 is given as TCRdb lists it. The chain carries TRBV2 and TRBJ2-7; the D call of TRBD2 is as the table states it, not checked on the DNA. Germline V gives CDR1 SNHLY, CDR2 FYNNEI. Both ends counted, the CDR3 spans 8 residues. The CDR3 loop is CASSEGEL.

The chain carries TRBV7-9 and TRBJ2-7; possible D gene TRBD2, 5 bases. This CDR3 spans 14 amino acids. V lost 7 bases, J lost 5 bases, and 18 bases lay in between. The germline gives CDR1 SEHNR, CDR2 FQNEAQ (reference sequence). CDR3 bases: TGTGCCAGCACCAACCCGGGGATCAAGGACGAGCAGTACTTC. Its translation: CASTNPGIKDEQYF.

This chain uses TRBV7-3 with TRBJ1-2, with 11 bases that match TRBD1. CDR1 is SGHTA and CDR2 is FQGTGA in the germline V gene. The V gene end was trimmed by 4 bases and the J gene end by 4 bases; junction bases not matched to a gene: 2. The CDR3 contains 14 residues. The CDR3 DNA reads TGTGCCAGCAGCTGGGGACAGGGGGTCTATGGCTACACCTTC. Translated: CASSWGQGVYGYTF.

This rearrangement joins TRBV7-9 to TRBJ2-2; D is uncertain. This CDR3 is built from 15 residues. The germline V gene encodes CDR1 SEHNR and CDR2 FQNEAQ (reference sequence). V was clipped by 6 bases and J by 4 bases, with 15 bases between them. The CDR3: CASSHGRISTGELFF. The CDR3 DNA reads TGTGCCAGCAGTCACGGACGGATCTCCACCGGGGAGCTGTTTTTT.

V usage is TRBV5-1 and J usage is TRBJ2-2; TRBD2 is a possible D gene (5 bases). Germline CDR1 reads SGHRS; CDR2 reads YFSETQ. The V end was cut by 0 bases, the J end by 0 bases, with 9 bases between. The CDR3 has 16 amino acids. The CDR3 loop is CASSLVVTTNTGELFF. In DNA, the CDR3 is TGCGCCAGCAGCTTGGTAGTGACTACGAACACCGGGGAGCTGTTTTTT.